Listed here is a single T cell receptor beta chain. The record originates from a study of blood T cell repertoires in COVID-19. Study-level background: Samples of COVID-19 (acute and convalescent) were obtained from the United States, Italy and Spain. PBMCs, B-cell-depleted T cells, or T cells provided the cDNA or gDNA that made up the material.

As originally analysed: Nucleated cell counts were estimated from reference gene primer amplification. Sequenced by immunoSEQ multiplex PCR; TCRdb stores in-frame clones only, minus some. V, J and clone size are taken as reported in that table, and D and trimming were inferred from the DNA itself. In the table there are some 11,000 clones, roughly 80% of which are singletons. Looked up from germline, CDR1 is SGHTA and CDR2 is FQGTGA. The CDR3 loop spans 19 amino acids. Trimming cost V 3 bases and J 4 bases; bases outside gene matches: 15. This chain connects TRBV7-3 to TRBJ2-2, with 9 bases fitting TRBD2. The TCR comes from a human donor in a cohort sampled during active COVID-19. Sequenced sample: peripheral blood. CDR3 region: CASSLSGGVGGRATGELFF. The CDR3 DNA reads as TGTGCCAGCAGCTTGTCCGGGGGCGTTGGCGGGAGGGCCACCGGGGAGCTGTTTTTT.